Shown below are 5 T cell receptor beta chains from a single sample sequenced in a study of blood T cell repertoires in COVID-19. Assay: immunoSEQ multiplex PCR; the TCRdb copy retains only in-frame clones and omits some. Counted here are about 270,000 clones, around four fifths occurring once; the ten biggest clones make up roughly 5.8%. Material: peripheral blood. Receptors originate from a man aged 80 or over with acute or convalescent COVID-19.

Regarding this clone: The sample holds other DNA sequences that translate to the same CDR3. This chain links TRBV28 with TRBJ1-2; D might be TRBD1 (5 bases). The CDR3 is 13 amino acids. Trimming removed 6 bases at V and 2 bases at J, with 10 bases between. The germline gives CDR1 MDHEN, CDR2 SYDVKM. In DNA form, the CDR3 reads TGTGCCAGCAGGACGGGGGGAAACTATGGCTACACCTTC. Residues: CASRTGGNYGYTF.

This clone was seen once. The rearrangement joins TRBV10-1 to TRBJ2-4; 9 nucleotides match TRBD1. Germline V gene sequence: CDR1 WNHNN, CDR2 SYGVQD (reference sequence). V gave up 2 bases and J gave up 6 bases; unmatched junction bases: 5. The CDR3 totals 15 residues. CDR3 protein: CASSEGQGSGNIQYF. DNA of the CDR3: TGCGCCAGCAGTGAGGGACAGGGGTCCGGAAACATTCAGTACTTC.

The chain employs TRBV29-1 and TRBJ2-7; D is possibly TRBD1 (5 bases). The V gene's germline CDR1 is SQVTM and CDR2 ANQGSEA. This CDR3 is 10 amino acids long. Deletions cut 4 bases from V and 11 bases from J, with 12 bases between. Here the CDR3 DNA reads TGCAGCGTTGCACAGGATTGGGAGTACTTC. As protein: CSVAQDWEYF.

The chain joins TRBV9 to TRBJ2-4; TRBD2 aligns across 12 bases. This CDR3 is 14 amino acids long. Germline V CDR1 and CDR2: SGDLS, YYNGEE. Unmatched junction bases numbered 11, after V lost 4 bases and J lost 15 bases. CDR3 nucleotide sequence: TGTGCCAGCAGCCCCCAGACTAGCGGGAGTCTATCGTACTTC. Protein sequence: CASSPQTSGSLSYF.

The V and J genes are TRBV2 and TRBJ1-4; D not certain. The V gene lost 10 bases and the J gene lost 4 bases, with 13 bases spanning the gap. CDR1 is SNHLY and CDR2 is FYNNEI in the germline V gene. CDR3 size: 13 residues. The CDR3 DNA follows: TGTGCCATCGGGGAGAGGGATAATGAAAAACTGTTTTTT. It translates to CAIGERDNEKLFF.